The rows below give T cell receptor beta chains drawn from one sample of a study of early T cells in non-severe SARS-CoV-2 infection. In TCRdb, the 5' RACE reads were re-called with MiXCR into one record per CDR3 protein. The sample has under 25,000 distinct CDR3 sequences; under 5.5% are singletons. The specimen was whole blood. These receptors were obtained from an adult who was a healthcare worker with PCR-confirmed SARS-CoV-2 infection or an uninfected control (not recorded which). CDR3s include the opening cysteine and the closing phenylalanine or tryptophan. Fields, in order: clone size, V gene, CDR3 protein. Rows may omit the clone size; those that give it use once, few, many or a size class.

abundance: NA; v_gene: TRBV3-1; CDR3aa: CASRVRAIRETQYF
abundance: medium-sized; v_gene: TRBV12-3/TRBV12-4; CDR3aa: CASSSTLTAFYSPLHF
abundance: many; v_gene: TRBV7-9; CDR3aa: CASSVDTQPQHF
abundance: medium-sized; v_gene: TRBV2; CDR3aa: CASTPVGGFGANVLTF
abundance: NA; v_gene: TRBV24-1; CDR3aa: CATSENSPPGELFF
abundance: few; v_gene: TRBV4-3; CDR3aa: CASSRDRAGELFF
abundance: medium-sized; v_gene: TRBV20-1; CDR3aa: CSARDPGGSSTDTQYF
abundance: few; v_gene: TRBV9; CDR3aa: CASSPRQRGGQGDTQYF
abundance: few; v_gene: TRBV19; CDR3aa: CASSTTGSYNEQFF
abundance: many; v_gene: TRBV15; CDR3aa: CATSPHGNTIYF
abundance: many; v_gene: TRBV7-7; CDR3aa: CASSPERGSTDTQYF
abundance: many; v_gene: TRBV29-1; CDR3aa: CSAESGELFF
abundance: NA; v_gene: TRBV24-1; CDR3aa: CATSDWTSGGNIQYF
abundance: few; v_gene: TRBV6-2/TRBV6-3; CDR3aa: CASSYPRTPQGPQHF
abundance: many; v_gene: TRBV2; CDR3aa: CATTLGPMNTEAFF
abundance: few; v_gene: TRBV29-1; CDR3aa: CSVEVNTDTQYF
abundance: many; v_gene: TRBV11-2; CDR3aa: CASSHARMTNEKLFF
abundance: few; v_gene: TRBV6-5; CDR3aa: CASSYSGGRNSPLHF
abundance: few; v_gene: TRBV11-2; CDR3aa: CASSLVWQGTGELFF
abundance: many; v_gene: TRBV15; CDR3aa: CATSLLGADQETQYF
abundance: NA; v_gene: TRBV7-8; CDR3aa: CASSLVGGQGGNTEAFF
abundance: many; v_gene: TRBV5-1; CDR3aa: CASRLLGEAYNEQFF
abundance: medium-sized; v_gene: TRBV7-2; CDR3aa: CASSLNGPGNTIYF
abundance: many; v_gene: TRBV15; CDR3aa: CATSREGTDSYEQYF
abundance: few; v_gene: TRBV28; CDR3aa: CASSLLGPYSYNSPLHF
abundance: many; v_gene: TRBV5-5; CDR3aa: CASSLDSWGELFF
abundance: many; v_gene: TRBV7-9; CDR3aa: CASSLQEPRRGDTQYF
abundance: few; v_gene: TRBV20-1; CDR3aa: CSAREGVAGVNYGYTF
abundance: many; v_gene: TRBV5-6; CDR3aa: CASSLLRLAYRDTQYF
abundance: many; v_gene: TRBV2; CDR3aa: CASGGPHFAGELFF
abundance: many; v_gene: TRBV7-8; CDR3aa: CASRAESATNEKLFF
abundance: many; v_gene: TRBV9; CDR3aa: CASSVDVAARGGCEAFF
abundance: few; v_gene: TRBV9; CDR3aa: CASTPGTSFHEQYF
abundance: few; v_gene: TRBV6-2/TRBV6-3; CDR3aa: CASSYGTLAFF
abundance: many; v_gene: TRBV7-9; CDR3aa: CASSRTSGGADTQYF
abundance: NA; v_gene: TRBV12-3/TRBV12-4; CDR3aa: CASSRQGGKNIQYF
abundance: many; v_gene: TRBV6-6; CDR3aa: CASSRDRLAETQYF
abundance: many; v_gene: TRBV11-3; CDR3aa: CASSRDRASGELFF
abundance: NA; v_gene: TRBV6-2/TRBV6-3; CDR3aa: CASTQGPKAFF
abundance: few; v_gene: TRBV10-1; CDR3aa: CASSEGEGPYEQYF
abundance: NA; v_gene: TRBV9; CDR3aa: CASSVEGAGTDTQYF